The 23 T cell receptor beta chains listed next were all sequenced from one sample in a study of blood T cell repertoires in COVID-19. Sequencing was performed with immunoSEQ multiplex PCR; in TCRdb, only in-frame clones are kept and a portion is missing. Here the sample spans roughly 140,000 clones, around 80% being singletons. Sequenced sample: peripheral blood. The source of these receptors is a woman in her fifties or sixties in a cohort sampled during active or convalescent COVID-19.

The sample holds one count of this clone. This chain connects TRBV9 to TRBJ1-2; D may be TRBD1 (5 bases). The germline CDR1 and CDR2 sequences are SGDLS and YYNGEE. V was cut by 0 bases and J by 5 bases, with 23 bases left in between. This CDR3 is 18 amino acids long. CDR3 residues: CASSVATWSAGSHYGYTF. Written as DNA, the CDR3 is TGTGCCAGCAGCGTAGCTACGTGGTCGGCAGGGTCCCATTATGGCTACACCTTC.

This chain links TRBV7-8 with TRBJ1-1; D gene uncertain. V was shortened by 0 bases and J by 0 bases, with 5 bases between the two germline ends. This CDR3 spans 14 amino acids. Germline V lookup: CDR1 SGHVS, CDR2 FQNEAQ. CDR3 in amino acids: CASSLATVNTEAFF. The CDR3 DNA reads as TGTGCCAGCAGCTTAGCGACTGTGAACACTGAAGCTTTCTTT. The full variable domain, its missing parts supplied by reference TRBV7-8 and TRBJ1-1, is GAGVSQSPRYKVAKRGQDVALRCDPISGHVSLFWYQQALGQGPEFLTYFQNEAQLDKSGLPSDRFFAERPEGSVSTLKIQRTQQEDSAVYLCASSLATVNTEAFFGQGTRLTVV.

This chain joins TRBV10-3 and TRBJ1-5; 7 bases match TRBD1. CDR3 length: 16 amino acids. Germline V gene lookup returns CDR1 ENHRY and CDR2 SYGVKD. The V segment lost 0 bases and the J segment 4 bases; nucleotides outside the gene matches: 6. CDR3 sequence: CAISESNRGVNQPQHF. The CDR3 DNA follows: TGTGCCATCAGTGAGTCTAACAGGGGAGTGAATCAGCCCCAGCATTTT.

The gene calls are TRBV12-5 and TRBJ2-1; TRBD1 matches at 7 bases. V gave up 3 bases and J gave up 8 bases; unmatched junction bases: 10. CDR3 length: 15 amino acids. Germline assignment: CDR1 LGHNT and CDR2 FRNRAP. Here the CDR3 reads CASGFSHRGWDEQFF. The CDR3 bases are TGTGCTAGTGGTTTTTCACACAGGGGATGGGATGAGCAGTTCTTC. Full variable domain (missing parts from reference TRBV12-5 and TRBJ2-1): DARVTQTPRHKVTEMGQEVTMRCQPILGHNTVFWYRQTMMQGLELLAYFRNRAPLDDSGMPKDRFSAEMPDATLATLKIQPSEPRDSAVYFCASGFSHRGWDEQFFGPGTRLTVL.

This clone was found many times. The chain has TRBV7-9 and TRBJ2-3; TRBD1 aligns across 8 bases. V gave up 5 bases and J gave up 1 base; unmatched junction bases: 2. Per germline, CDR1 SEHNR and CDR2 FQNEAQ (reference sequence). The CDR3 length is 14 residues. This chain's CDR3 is CASSPGQGTDTQYF. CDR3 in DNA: TGTGCCAGCAGCCCGGGACAGGGCACAGATACGCAGTATTTT.

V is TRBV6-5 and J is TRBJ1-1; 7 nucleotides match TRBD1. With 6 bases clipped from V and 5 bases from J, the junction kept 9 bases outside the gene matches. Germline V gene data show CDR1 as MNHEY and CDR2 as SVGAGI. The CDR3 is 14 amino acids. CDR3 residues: CASSKRDSETEAFF. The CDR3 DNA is TGTGCCAGCAGCAAAAGGGACAGCGAGACTGAAGCTTTCTTT.

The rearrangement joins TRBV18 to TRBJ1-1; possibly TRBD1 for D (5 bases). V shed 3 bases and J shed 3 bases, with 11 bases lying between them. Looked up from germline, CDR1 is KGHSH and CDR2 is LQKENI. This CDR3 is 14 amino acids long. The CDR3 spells CASSPQGLYTEAFF. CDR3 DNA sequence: TGTGCCAGCTCACCTCAGGGCCTGTACACTGAAGCTTTCTTT.

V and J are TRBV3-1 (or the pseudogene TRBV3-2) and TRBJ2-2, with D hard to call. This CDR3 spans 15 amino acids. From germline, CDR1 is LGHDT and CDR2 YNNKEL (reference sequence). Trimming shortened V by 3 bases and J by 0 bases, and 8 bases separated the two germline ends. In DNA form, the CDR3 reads TGTGCCAGCAGCCAGTGGCAGTCGAACACCGGGGAGCTGTTTTTT. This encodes CASSQWQSNTGELFF.

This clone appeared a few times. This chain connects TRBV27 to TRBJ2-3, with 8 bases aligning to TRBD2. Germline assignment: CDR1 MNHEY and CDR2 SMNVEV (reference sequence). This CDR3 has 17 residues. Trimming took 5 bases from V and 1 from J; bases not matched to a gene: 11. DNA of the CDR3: TGTGCCAGCAGTCCATGGGTGCGGGGGGTAGGCACAGATACGCAGTATTTT. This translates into CASSPWVRGVGTDTQYF.

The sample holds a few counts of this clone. The CDR3 DNA follows: TGTGCCAGCAGTGACCGACACGCGAACACTGAAGCTTTCTTT. Translating gives CASSDRHANTEAFF. The chain is built from TRBV6-1 and TRBJ1-1; no reliable D call. V dropped 3 bases and J dropped 1 base, with 9 bases sitting between them. This CDR3 comprises 14 residues. CDR1 and CDR2 (germline): MNHNS, SASEGT.

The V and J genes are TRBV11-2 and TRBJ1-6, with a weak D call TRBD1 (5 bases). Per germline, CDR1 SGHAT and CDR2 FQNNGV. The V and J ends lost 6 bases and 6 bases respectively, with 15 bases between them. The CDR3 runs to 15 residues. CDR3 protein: CASRIAGFSNSPLHF. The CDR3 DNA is TGTGCCAGCAGAATCGCAGGGTTTTCTAATTCACCCCTCCACTTT.

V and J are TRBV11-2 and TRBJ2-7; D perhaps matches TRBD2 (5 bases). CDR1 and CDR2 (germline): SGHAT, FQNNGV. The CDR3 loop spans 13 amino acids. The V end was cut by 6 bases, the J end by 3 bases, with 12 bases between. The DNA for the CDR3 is TGTGCCAGCAGGATGGGGAGCCACTACGAGCAGTACTTC. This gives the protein CASRMGSHYEQYF.

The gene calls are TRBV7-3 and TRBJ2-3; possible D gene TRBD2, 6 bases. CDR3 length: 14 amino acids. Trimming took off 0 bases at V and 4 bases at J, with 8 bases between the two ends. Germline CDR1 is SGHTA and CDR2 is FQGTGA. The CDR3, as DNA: TGTGCCAGCAGCTTAACCCCTAGCGCAGATACGCAGTATTTT. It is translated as CASSLTPSADTQYF.

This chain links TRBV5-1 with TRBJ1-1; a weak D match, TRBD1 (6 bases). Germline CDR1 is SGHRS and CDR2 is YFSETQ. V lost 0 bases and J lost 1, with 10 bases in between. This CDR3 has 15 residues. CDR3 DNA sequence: TGCGCCAGCAGCTTGGTCCCCAGGGGGAACACTGAAGCTTTCTTT. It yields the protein CASSLVPRGNTEAFF.

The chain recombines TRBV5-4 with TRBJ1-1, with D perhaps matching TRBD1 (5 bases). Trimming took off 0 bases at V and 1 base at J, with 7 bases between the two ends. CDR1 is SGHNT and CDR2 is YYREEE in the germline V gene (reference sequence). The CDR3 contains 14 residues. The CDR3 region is CASSLAQGNTEAFF. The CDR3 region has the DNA TGTGCCAGCAGCTTGGCTCAGGGGAACACTGAAGCTTTCTTT. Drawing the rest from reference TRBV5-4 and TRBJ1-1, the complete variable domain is ETGVTQSPTHLIKTRGQQVTLRCSSQSGHNTVSWYQQALGQGPQFIFQYYREEENGRGNFPPRFSGLQFPNYSSELNVNALELDDSALYLCASSLAQGNTEAFFGQGTRLTVV.

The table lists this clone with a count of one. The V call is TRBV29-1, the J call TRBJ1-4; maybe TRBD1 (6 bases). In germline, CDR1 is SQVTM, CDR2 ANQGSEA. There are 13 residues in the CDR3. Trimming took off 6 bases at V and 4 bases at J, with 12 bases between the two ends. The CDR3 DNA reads TGCAGCGTAGAGGACAGATTTAATGAAAAACTGTTTTTT. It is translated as CSVEDRFNEKLFF. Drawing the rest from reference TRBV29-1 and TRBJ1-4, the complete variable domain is SAVISQKPSRDICQRGTSLTIQCQVDSQVTMMFWYRQQPGQSLTLIATANQGSEATYESGFVIDKFPISRPNLTFSTLTVSNMSPEDSSIYLCSVEDRFNEKLFFGSGTQLSVL.

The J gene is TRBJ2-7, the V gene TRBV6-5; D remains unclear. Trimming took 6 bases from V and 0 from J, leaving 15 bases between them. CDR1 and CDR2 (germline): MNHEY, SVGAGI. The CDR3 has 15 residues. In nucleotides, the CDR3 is TGTGCCAGCAGAACCCCTGGGCGAAGCTCCTACGAGCAGTACTTC. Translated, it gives CASRTPGRSSYEQYF.

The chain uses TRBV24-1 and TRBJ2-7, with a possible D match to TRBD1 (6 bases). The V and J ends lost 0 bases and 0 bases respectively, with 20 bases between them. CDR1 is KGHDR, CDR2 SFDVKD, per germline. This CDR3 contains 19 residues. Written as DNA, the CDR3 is TGTGCCACCAGTGATTTGTTCGGGACCAAGGGGGACCACTCCTACGAGCAGTACTTC. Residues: CATSDLFGTKGDHSYEQYF.

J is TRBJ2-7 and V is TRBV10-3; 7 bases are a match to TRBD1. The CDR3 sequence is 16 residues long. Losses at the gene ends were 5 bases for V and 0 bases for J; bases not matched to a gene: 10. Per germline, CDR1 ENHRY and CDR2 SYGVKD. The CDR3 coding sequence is TGTGCCATCAGTCTCAACAGGGGAATGAGCTCCTACGAGCAGTACTTC. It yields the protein CAISLNRGMSSYEQYF.

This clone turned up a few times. DNA of the CDR3: TGTGCCAGCAGTGAGACAGGCACCTATGGCTACACCTTC. It is translated as CASSETGTYGYTF. The V and J genes are TRBV6-1 and TRBJ1-2; D possibly corresponds to TRBD1 (6 bases). The germline V gene has CDR1 MNHNS and CDR2 SASEGT. V gave up 3 bases and J gave up 4 bases, with 9 bases separating them. The CDR3 is 13 residues long.

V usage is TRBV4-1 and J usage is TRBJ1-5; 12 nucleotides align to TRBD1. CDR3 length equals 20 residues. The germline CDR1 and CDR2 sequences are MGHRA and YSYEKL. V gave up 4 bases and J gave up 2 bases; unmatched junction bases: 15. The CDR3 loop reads CASSRHPGTGGFRGNQPQHF. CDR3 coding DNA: TGCGCCAGCAGCCGACATCCCGGGACAGGGGGCTTTAGGGGCAATCAGCCCCAGCATTTT.

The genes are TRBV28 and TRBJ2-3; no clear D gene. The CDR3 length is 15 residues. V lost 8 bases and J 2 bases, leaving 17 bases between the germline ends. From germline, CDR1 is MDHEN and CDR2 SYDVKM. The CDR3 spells CASAYAGSHTDTQYF. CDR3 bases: TGTGCCAGCGCTTACGCCGGGTCCCACACAGATACGCAGTATTTT.

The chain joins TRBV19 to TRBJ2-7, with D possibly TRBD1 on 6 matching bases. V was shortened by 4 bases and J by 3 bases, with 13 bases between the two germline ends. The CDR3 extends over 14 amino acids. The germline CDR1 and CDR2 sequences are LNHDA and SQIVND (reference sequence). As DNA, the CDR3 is TGTGCCAGTAGTAACGGTGGGGGCGGCTACGAGCAGTACTTC. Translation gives CASSNGGGGYEQYF.